This is a list of T cell receptor beta chains from one sample in a study of cytomegalovirus exposure and HLA in healthy donors. Measured with immunoSEQ multiplex PCR; TCRdb has only the in-frame clones, and not every one. The data show around 280,000 clones, with 70% to 90% seen just once and roughly 2.3% held by the top ten. The sequencing input was PBMCs. All receptors derive from a woman under 30 in good health and CMV-seronegative. Each CDR3 is given with its conserved first and last residue. D genes are given only for firm matches. Where a row states a size, it is once, few, many or the class of an expanded clone; other rows omit it.

d_call clone_size j_call v_call cdr3_nt cdr3_aa
- - TRBJ2-6 TRBV7-2 TGTGCCAGCAGCTTATTATCAGGGCGGCCGTCTGGGGCCAACGTCCTGACTTTC CASSLLSGRPSGANVLTF
- - TRBJ1-1 TRBV10-3 TGTGCCATCAGCCCGGACAGAGCAACCGAAGCTTTCTTT CAISPDRATEAFF
TRBD1 - TRBJ1-1 TRBV30 TGTGCCCCAGACCCGGCAGGGGGCACTGAAGCTTTCTTT CAPDPAGGTEAFF
- - TRBJ1-1 TRBV9 TGTGCCAGCAGCGTAGACGGAGATCGACAGACTGAAGCTTTCTTT CASSVDGDRQTEAFF
- - TRBJ1-1 TRBV6-5 TGTGCCAGCAGTTACTCGAGATGGAACACTGAAGCTTTCTTT CASSYSRWNTEAFF
TRBD1 - TRBJ1-1 TRBV30 TGTGCCTGGAGTCCAGGGGGCCCGGCTGAAGCTTTCTTT CAWSPGGPAEAFF
TRBD1 - TRBJ2-5 TRBV5-1 TGCGCCAGCAGCGCCGGCAGGGGGCTTATGGAGACCCAGTACTTC CASSAGRGLMETQYF
- once TRBJ2-3 TRBV10-3 TGTGCCACCAAAGCGGGCGGTCGGACAGATACGCAGTATTTT CATKAGGRTDTQYF
TRBD1 - TRBJ1-6 TRBV18 TGTGCCAGCTCACCTTCCGACAGGGTCTATAATTCACCCCTCCACTTT CASSPSDRVYNSPLHF
TRBD1 few TRBJ1-1 TRBV7-2 TGTGCCAGCAACCGTAGGACAGGAGCCGAAGCTTTCTTT CASNRRTGAEAFF
- - TRBJ1-6 TRBV27 TGTGCCAGCAGTTTAATTCCAGGGGCCAATTCACCCCTCCACTTT CASSLIPGANSPLHF
- - TRBJ2-7 TRBV9 TGTGCCAGCAGCGGACTGGCCTCCTCCTACGAGCAGTACTTC CASSGLASSYEQYF
- - TRBJ1-2 TRBV9 TGTGCCAGCAGCGTAGCTCCCGGGTCGCAATATGGCTACACCTTC CASSVAPGSQYGYTF
- - TRBJ2-1 TRBV7-7 TGTGCCAGCAGCTACGAACTACGGGACAATGAGCAGTTCTTC CASSYELRDNEQFF
- - TRBJ2-5 TRBV11-3 TGTGCCAGCAGCCCCGGTTCAGGGTTGGGGGAGACCCAGTACTTC CASSPGSGLGETQYF
TRBD2 - TRBJ2-1 TRBV13 TGTGCCAGCAGCTTAGGCCTGGCCGGGACTAGGTACTACAATGAGCAGTTCTTC CASSLGLAGTRYYNEQFF